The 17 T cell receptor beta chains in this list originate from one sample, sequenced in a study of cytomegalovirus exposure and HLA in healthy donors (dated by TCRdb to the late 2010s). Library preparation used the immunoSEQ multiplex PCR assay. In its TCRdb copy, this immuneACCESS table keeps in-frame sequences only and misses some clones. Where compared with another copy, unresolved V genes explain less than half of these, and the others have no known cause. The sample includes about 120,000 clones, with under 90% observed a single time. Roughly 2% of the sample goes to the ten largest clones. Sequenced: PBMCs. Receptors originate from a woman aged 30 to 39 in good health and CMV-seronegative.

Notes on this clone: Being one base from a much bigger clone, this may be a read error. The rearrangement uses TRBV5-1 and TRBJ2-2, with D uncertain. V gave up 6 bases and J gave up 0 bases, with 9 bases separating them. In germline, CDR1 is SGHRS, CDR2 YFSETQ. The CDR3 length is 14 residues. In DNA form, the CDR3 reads TGCGCCAGCAATCCAGGCACGAACACCGGGGAGCTGTTTTTT. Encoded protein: CASNPGTNTGELFF.

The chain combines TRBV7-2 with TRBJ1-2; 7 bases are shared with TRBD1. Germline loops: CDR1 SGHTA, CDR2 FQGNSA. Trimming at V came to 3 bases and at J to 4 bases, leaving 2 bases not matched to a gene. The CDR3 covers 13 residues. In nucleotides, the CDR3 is TGTGCCAGCAGCTTTTGGGACAGCTATGGCTACACCTTC. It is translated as CASSFWDSYGYTF.

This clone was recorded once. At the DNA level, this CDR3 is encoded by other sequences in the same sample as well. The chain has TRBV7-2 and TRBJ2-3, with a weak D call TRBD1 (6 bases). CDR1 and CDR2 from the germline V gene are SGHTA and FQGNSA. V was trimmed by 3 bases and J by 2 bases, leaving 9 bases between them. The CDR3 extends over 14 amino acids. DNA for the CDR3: TGTGCCAGCAGCTTGGGGGCCTCCACAGATACGCAGTATTTT. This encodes CASSLGASTDTQYF.

DNA for the CDR3: TGTGCCAGCAGCCCCCCGGGACAGATCTCTGGAAACACCATATATTTT. This gives the protein CASSPPGQISGNTIYF. The chain uses TRBV14 and TRBJ1-3, with TRBD1 matching 7 bases. The CDR3 contains 16 residues. V lost 4 bases and J lost 0; bases outside the gene matches: 6. Per the germline V gene, CDR1 is SGHDN and CDR2 is FVKESK.

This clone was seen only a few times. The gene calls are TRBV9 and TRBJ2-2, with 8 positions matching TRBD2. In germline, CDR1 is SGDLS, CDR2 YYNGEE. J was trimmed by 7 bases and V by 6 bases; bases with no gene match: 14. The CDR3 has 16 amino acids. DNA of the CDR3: TGTGCCAGCACTCCGTCGACTAGCGCTCGGAACGGGGAGCTGTTTTTT. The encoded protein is CASTPSTSARNGELFF.

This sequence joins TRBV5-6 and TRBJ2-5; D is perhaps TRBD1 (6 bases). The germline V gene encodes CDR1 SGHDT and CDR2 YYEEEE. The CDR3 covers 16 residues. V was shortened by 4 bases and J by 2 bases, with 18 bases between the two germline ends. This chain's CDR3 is CASSTLGASGQETQYF. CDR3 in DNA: TGTGCCAGCAGCACCTTGGGGGCGTCGGGTCAAGAGACCCAGTACTTC.

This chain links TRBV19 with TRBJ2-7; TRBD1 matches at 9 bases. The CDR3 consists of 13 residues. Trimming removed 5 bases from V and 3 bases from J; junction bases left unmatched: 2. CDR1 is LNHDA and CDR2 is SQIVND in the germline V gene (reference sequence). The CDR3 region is CASSGTGLYEQYF. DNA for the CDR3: TGTGCCAGTAGTGGGACAGGGCTCTACGAGCAGTACTTC.

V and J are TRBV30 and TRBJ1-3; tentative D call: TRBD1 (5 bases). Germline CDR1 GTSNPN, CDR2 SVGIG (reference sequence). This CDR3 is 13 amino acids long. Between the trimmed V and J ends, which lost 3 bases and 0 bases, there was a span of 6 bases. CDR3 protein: CAWRGRSGNTIYF. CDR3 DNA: TGTGCCTGGAGGGGGCGCTCTGGAAACACCATATATTTT.

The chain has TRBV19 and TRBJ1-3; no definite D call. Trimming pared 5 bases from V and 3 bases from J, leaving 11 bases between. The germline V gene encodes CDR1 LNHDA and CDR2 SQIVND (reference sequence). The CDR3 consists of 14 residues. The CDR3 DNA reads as TGTGCCAGTAGTCCCACAACAGTTGGAAACACCATATATTTT. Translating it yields CASSPTTVGNTIYF.

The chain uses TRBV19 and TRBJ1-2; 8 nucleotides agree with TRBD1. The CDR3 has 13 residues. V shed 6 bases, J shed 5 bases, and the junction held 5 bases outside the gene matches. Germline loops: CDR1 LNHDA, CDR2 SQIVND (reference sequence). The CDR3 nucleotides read TGTGCCAGTAGGGCAGGGGGCGGGTATGGCTACACCTTC. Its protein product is CASRAGGGYGYTF.

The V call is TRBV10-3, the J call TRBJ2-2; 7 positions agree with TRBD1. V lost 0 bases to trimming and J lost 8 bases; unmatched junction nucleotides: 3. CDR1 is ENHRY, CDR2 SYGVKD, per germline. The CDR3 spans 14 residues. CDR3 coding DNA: TGTGCCATCAGTGAGTCGACAGGGTTTGGGGAGCTGTTTTTT. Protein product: CAISESTGFGELFF.

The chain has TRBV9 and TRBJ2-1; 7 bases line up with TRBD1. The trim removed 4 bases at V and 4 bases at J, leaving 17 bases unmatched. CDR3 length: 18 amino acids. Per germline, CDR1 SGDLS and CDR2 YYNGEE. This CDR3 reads CASSPEDRKNPPYNEQFF. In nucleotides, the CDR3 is TGTGCCAGCAGCCCAGAGGACAGGAAGAACCCACCGTACAATGAGCAGTTCTTC.

The CDR3 region has the DNA TGTGCCAGCAGAAGGACTGGAACCGGGGAGCTGTTTTTT. Protein sequence: CASRRTGTGELFF. The V gene is TRBV6-5, the J gene TRBJ2-2; D might be TRBD2 (5 bases). Germline CDR1 and CDR2: MNHEY and SVGAGI. The CDR3 covers 13 residues. With 6 bases removed from V and 5 bases from J, the gap between germline ends came to 10 bases.

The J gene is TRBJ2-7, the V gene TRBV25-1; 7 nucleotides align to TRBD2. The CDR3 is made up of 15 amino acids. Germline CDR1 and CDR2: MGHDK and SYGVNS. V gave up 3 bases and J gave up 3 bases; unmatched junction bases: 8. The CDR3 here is CASSDASGGYYEQYF. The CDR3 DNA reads TGTGCCAGCAGTGATGCATCGGGGGGTTACTACGAGCAGTACTTC.

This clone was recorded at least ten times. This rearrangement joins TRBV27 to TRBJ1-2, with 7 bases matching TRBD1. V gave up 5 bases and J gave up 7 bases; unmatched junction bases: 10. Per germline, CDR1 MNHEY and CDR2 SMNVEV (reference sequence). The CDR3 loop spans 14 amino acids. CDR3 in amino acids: CASSPRQGIRGYTF. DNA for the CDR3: TGTGCCAGCAGTCCCAGACAGGGAATCCGTGGCTACACCTTC.

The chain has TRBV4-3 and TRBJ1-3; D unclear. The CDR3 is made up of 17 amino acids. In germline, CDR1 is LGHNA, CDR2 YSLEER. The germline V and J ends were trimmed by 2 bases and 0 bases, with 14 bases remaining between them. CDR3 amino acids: CASSQFHSSLSGNTIYF. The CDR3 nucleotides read TGCGCCAGCAGCCAATTTCACAGCTCCCTCTCTGGAAACACCATATATTTT.

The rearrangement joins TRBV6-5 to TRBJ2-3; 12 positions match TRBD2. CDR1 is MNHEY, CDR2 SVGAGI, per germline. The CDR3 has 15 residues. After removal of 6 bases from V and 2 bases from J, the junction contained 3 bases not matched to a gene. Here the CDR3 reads CASSGLAGNTDTQYF. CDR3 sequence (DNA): TGTGCCAGCAGCGGACTAGCGGGAAACACAGATACGCAGTATTTT.